This TCR beta chain stems from a study of spatial heterogeneity in lung cancer. Sample time point: sample taken at primary tumor resection. TCRdb recomputed calls from the 5' RACE reads with MiXCR, one row per CDR3 protein. The sample carries about 27,000 distinct CDR3 sequences, more than 5.5% recorded once. This clonotype was detected many times. Its specificity is unknown. The CDR3 has 15 amino acids. Germline values: CDR1 SGHNT, CDR2 YYREEE (reference sequence). V trimming: 4 bases; J trimming: 1 base; junction bases outside the gene matches: 6. General study findings and limits: Tumor mutation counts were tracked by expanded intratumoral alpha and beta TCR counts.

The material sequenced was lung tumor tissue, taken at surgery. The genes are TRBV5-4 and TRBJ2-3; 7 bases line up with TRBD2. This clonotype was sampled from a male donor with early-stage non-small cell lung cancer. CDR3 in DNA: TGTGCCAGCAGCGCCATAAGCGGGGGCACAGATACGCAGTATTTT. This sequence encodes CASSAISGGTDTQYF.